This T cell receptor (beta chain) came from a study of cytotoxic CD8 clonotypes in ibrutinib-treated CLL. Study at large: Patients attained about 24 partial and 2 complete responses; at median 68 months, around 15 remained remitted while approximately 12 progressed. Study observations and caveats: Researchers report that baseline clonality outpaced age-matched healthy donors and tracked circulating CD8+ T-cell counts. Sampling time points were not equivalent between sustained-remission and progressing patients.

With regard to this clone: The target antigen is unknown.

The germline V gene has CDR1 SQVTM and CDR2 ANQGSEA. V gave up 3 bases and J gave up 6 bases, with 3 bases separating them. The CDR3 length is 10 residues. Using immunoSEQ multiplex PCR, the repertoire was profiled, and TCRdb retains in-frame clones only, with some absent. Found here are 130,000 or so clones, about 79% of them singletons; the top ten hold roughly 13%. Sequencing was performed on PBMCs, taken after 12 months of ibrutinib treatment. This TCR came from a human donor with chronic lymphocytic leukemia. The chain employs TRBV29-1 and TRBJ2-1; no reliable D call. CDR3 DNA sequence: TGCAGCGTTGATACCAATGAGCAGTTCTTC. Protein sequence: CSVDTNEQFF.